This is a list of T cell receptor beta chains from one sample in a study of shared clonotypes between healthy human individuals. Some clones are missing from TCRdb's copy, which holds only in-frame ones; the method was immunoSEQ multiplex PCR. Of a few million clones detected, 85% to 95% appear once; the ten largest clones hold approximately 0.39%. The sample was naive CD4+ T cells from PBMCs. These receptors were taken from a man aged 18-30 years in good health. Some clones in this sample may be carry-over from other donors' samples. CDR3s include the opening cysteine and the closing phenylalanine or tryptophan. D genes are given only for firm matches. The listing skips clone size in some rows; elsewhere it reads once, few, many or a size class.

cdr3_length d_call j_call clone_size v_call cdr3_nt cdr3_aa
15 . TRBJ1-1 . TRBV7-2 TGTGCCAGCAGCCGTGGGCTCGGAGAGAGAACTGAAGCTTTCTTT CASSRGLGERTEAFF
14 . TRBJ1-2 once TRBV18 TGTGCCAGCTCACCAGGGGTTGAAAGCTATGGCTACACCTTC CASSPGVESYGYTF
13 TRBD1 TRBJ2-3 . TRBV15 TGTGCCACCAGGAAACAGGGGGGAGATACGCAGTATTTT CATRKQGGDTQYF
18 . TRBJ1-5 . TRBV30 TGTGCCTGGAGTGTATGGAGGTGGGCTGGGTATAGCAATCAGCCCCAGCATTTT CAWSVWRWAGYSNQPQHF
14 . TRBJ1-6 . TRBV5-4 TGTGCCAGCAGCTCCAGGTCATATAATTCACCCCTCCACTTT CASSSRSYNSPLHF
13 . TRBJ1-3 . TRBV12-5 TGTGCTAGTGGTTTTAGCTCTGGAAACACCATATATTTT CASGFSSGNTIYF
14 . TRBJ1-1 . TRBV27 TGTGCCAGCAGTTTACTGGGCGGGGGCACTGAAGCTTTCTTT CASSLLGGGTEAFF
16 TRBD1 TRBJ2-1 . TRBV28 TGTGCCAGCAGTTTATTCGGACAGGGGGCGGGTAATGAGCAGTTCTTC CASSLFGQGAGNEQFF
16 . TRBJ2-1 . TRBV11-2 TGTGCCAGCAGCTTGTCGCGGGGACTCACTAACAATGAGCAGTTCTTC CASSLSRGLTNNEQFF
12 . TRBJ2-7 . TRBV2 TGTGCCAGCAGTTACTACCTAGGAGAGCAGTACTTC CASSYYLGEQYF
15 . TRBJ1-3 . TRBV7-9 TGTGCCAGCAGCTCACCGGGTAGCTCTGGAAACACCATATATTTT CASSSPGSSGNTIYF
15 . TRBJ2-3 . TRBV28 TGTGCCAGCGGGGCCGGGACGACTAGCACAGATACGCAGTATTTT CASGAGTTSTDTQYF
13 . TRBJ2-5 . TRBV28 TGTGCCAGCAGAGCACAGGGTCTCGAGACCCAGTACTTC CASRAQGLETQYF
18 TRBD2 TRBJ2-2 once TRBV27 TGTGCCAGCAGTTTATTCTTTACTAGCGGGAGGTCCACCGGGGAGCTGTTTTTT CASSLFFTSGRSTGELFF
15 . TRBJ2-6 . TRBV5-1 TGCGCCAGCAGCTTGCGGGGGACTGGGGCCAACGTCCTGACTTTC CASSLRGTGANVLTF